This TCR beta chain was sequenced in a study of T cells expressing NK-cell markers. Study-level information: The TCR beta repertoires were obtained from sorted CD3+CD56+NKG2C+, CD3+CD56+NKG2C- and CD3+CD56-NKG2C+ T cells. With respect to HCMV, most of the eight sequenced donors were seropositive, and one was seronegative. Points from the study as a whole: Leadership of the CD3+CD56-NKG2C+ fraction also belonged to these clonotypes in four donors.

In germline, CDR1 is SQVTM, CDR2 ANQGSEA. The CDR3 spans 14 residues. Production of TCR beta cDNA relied on 5'RACE template switching with UMIs. Reprocessing the 5' RACE reads, TCRdb reports a single entry for every CDR3 protein and omits DNA. The table gives roughly 180,000 distinct CDR3 sequences; the top ten clones make up under 20% of it. Regarding this clonotype: Antigen: not known.

J is TRBJ2-3 and V is TRBV29-1; no DNA is available, so the TRBD1 call from TCRdb remains unchecked. Sequenced sample: blood T cells: a sorted CD56 or NKG2C T cell subset, CD4+ or CD8+ T cells, or bulk PBMC T cells (not recorded which). The sequence came from a woman aged 18 to 69 in good health. CDR3: CSVRPGGVKDTQYF.